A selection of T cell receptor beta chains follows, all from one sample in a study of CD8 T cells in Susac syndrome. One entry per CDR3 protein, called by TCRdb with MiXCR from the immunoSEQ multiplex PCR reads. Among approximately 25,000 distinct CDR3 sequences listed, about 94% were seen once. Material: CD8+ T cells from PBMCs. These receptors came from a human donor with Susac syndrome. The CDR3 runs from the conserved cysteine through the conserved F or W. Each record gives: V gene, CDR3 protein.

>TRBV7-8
CASSFGTGGTGELFF
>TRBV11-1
CASSLVGGLYETQYF
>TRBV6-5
CASRSSQETQYF
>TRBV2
CATPGGELTDTQYF
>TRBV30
CAWSTGEAGNTIYF
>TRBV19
CASSIWGTGLAAQYF
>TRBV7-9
CASSLVRNSYEQYF
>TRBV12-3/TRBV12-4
CASSPPGQGGSQPQHF
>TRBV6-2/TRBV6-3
CASSYGFEGNEAFF
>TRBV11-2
CASSSDYYNEQFF
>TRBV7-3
CASSLRASGGQETQYF
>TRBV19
CASSIDSQAYEQYF
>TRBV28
CASSFGSPLHF
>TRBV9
CASSVVRGGDTQYF
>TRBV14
CASSDWTGTEAFF
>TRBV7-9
CASSRPGYQGLTYEQYF
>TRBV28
CASSSGLAADTQYF
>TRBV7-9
CASSLPSGTGGYEQYF
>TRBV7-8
CASSLLDREYEQYF
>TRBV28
CASSPSGGYEQYF
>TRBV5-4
CASSLWIAKNIQYF
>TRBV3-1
CASSAPQHEQFF
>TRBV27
CASSLLAGGFNNEQFF
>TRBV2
CASSPVGPRPDYGYTF
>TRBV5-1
CASSSEQGALSSEQFF
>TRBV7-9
CASSLLHSSYEQYF
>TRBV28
CASSPRVREQYF
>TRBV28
CASSLPPIDRALPTDTQYF
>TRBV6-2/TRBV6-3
CASSYGANYGYTF
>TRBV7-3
CASSLDAGGRWNEQFF
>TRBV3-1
CASSQYRAEAFF
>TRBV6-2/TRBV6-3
CASSPRDRLAGGHPSYNEQFF
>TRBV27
CASSSNRGGKNIQYF
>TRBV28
CASSPPWAYSQETQYF
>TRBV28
CASKLGPVYNSPLHF
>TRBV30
CAWIEGSDLLKVQYNEQFF
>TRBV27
CASSLEQGYEQYF
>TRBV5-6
CASSLLGRFSYNEQFF
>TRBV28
CASRMTGTNYGYTF
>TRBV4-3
CASSQTADRWNQPQHF
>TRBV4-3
CASSQNRDRGYEQYF
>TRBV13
CASKPGTGPPEQYF